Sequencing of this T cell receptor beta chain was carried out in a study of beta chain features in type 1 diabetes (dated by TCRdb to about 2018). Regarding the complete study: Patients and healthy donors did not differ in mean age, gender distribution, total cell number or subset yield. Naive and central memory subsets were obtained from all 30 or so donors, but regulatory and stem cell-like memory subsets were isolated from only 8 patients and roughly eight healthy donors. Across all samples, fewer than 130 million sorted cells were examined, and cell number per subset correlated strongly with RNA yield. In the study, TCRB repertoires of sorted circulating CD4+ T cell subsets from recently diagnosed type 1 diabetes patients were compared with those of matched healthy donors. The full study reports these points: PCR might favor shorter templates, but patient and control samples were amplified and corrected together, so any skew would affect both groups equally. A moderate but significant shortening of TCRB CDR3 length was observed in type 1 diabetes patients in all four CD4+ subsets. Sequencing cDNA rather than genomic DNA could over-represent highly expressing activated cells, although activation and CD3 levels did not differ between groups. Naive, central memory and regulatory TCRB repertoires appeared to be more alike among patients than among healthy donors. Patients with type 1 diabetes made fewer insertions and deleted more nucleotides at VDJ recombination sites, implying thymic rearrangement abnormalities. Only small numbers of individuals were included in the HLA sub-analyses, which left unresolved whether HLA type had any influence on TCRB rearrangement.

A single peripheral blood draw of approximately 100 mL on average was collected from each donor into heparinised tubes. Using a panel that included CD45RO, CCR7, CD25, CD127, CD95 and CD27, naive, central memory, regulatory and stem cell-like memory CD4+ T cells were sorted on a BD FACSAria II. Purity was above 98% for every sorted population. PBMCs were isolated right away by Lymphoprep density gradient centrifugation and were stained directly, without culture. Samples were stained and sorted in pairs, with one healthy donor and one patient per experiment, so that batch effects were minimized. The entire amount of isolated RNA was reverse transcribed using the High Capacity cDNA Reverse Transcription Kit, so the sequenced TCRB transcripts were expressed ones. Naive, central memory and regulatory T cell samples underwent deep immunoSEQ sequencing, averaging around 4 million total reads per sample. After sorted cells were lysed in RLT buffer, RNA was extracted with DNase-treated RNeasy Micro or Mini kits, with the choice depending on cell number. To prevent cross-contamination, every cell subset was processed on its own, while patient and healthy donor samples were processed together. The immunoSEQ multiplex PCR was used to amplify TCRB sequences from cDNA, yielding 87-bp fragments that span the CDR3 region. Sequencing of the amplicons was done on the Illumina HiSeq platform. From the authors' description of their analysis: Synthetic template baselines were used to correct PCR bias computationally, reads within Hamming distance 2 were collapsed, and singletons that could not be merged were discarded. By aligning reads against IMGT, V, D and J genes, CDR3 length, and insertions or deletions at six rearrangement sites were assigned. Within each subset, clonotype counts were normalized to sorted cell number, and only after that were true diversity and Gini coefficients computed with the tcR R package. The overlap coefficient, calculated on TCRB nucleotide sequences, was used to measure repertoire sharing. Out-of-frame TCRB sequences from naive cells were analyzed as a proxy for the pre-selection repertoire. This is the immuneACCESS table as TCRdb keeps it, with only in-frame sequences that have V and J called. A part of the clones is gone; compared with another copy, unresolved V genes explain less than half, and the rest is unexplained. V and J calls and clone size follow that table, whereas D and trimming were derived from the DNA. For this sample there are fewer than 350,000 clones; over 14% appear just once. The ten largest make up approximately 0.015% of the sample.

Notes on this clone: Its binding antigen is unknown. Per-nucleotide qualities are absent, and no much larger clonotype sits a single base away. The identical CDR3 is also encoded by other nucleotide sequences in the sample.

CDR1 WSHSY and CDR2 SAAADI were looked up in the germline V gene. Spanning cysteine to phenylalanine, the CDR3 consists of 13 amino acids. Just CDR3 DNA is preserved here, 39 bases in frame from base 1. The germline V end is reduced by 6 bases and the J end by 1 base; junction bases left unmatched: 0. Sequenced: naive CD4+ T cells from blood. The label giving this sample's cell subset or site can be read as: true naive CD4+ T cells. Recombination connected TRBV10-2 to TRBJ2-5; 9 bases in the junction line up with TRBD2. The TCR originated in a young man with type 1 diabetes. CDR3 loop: CASRTSGQETQYF. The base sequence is TGCGCCAGCAGGACTAGCGGCCAAGAGACCCAGTACTTC.